The 32 T cell receptor beta chains reported below all come from one sample, sequenced in a study of response to subunit inactivated influenza vaccine (dated by TCRdb to the late 2010s). Library prep was done by RT-PCR. The sample was run on an Illumina HiSeq 2500. The public reads were run again by TCRdb, first through fastp at Q25 and then through MiXCR, and only productive beta chains were kept. Every CDR3 protein is listed once, alongside the most common genes and DNA of its rows. The sample table lists roughly 790,000 distinct CDR3 sequences, around 20% of them with a count of one. The ten largest make up 10% of the sample. The source material was PBMCs from blood, sampled more than 4 days after vaccination. The receptors stem from a man in his fifties who received an inactivated influenza vaccine. Donor details come from another sample of the same person, matched by shared clones.

This clonotype has a handful of counts. The chain combines TRBV12-3 or TRBV12-4 with TRBJ2-3, with TRBD1 identical over 8 bases. The CDR3 is 14 amino acids. J gave up 1 base and V 6 bases, and 3 bases lay outside the gene matches. In DNA, the CDR3 is TGTGCCAGCAGGAAGGACAGGGGCACAGATACGCAGTATTTT. Translating gives CASRKDRGTDTQYF.

This clonotype has only a few counts. The rearrangement links TRBV20-1 to TRBJ1-3, with D unclear. The CDR3 covers 12 residues. V was cut by 1 base and J by 8 bases, with 9 bases left in between. The germline V gene has CDR1 DFQATT and CDR2 SNEGSKA (reference sequence). CDR3 sequence reads: CSARGREDTIYF. CDR3 nucleotide sequence: TGCAGTGCTAGAGGCCGAGAGGACACCATATATTTT.

The J gene is TRBJ2-7, the V gene TRBV3-1; D possibly corresponds to TRBD1 (5 bases). CDR3 length: 12 residues. V dropped 4 bases and J dropped 6 bases, with 10 bases sitting between them. Germline CDR1 reads LGHDT; CDR2 reads YNNKEL (reference sequence). CDR3 coding DNA: TGTGCCAGCAGCCCTGGGGCGGTCGAGCAGTACTTC. As protein: CASSPGAVEQYF.

This clonotype has just a few counts. The CDR3 is CASSLLGESRETQYF. The CDR3 DNA is TGTGCCAGCAGTTTACTGGGGGAGAGTCGGGAGACCCAGTACTTC. The rearrangement uses TRBV12-3 or TRBV12-4 and TRBJ2-5; D tentatively reads TRBD1 or TRBD2 (5 bases each). V was trimmed by 2 bases and J by 5 bases, leaving 15 bases between them. The CDR3 sequence is 15 residues long.

This clonotype has just a few counts. The chain joins TRBV11-2 to TRBJ2-3; 7 bases are a match to TRBD2. This CDR3 spans 15 amino acids. V lost 5 bases, J lost 2 bases, and 7 bases stayed unmatched. Germline V gives CDR1 SGHAT, CDR2 FQNNGV. CDR3 in amino acids: CASSTTSVYTDTQYF. CDR3 sequence (DNA): TGTGCCAGCAGCACAACTAGCGTCTACACAGATACGCAGTATTTT.

The rearrangement uses TRBV20-1 and TRBJ2-3; D is perhaps TRBD1 or TRBD2 (6 bases each). The CDR3 has 14 residues. In germline, CDR1 is DFQATT, CDR2 SNEGSKA (reference sequence). The CDR3 region has the DNA TGCAGCGCTTTCTGGGGGGCTGTCACAGATACGCAGTATTTT. This translates into CSAFWGAVTDTQYF.

The chain joins TRBV4-1 to TRBJ2-7; D remains unclear. The CDR3 is 13 residues long. V was clipped by 4 bases and J by 3 bases, with 10 bases between them. CDR1 is MGHRA and CDR2 is YSYEKL in the germline V gene. CDR3 nucleotide sequence: TGCGCCAGCAGCCTCTTTCCCGACTACGAGCAGTACTTC. The encoded protein is CASSLFPDYEQYF.

This clonotype was picked up a small number of times. V and J are TRBV12-3 or TRBV12-4 and TRBJ2-6; D is perhaps TRBD2 (7 bases). Trimming pared 2 bases from V and 3 bases from J, leaving 14 bases between. The length of the CDR3 is 17 residues. This CDR3 is CASSLSPGGGGANVLTF. The DNA for the CDR3 is TGTGCCAGCAGTTTATCCCCGGGGGGCGGTGGGGCCAACGTCCTGACTTTC.

This chain uses TRBV29-1 with TRBJ2-2; D not certain. From germline, CDR1 is SQVTM and CDR2 ANQGSEA. The V end lost 6 bases, the J end lost 2 bases, and 10 bases lay between the germline ends. The CDR3 runs to 13 residues. Here the CDR3 DNA reads TGCAGCGTATGGACGGATAACACCGGGGAGCTGTTTTTT. This encodes CSVWTDNTGELFF.

A single count supports this clonotype. Its ends do not fully match the called genes, so a read error is possible. V is TRBV3-1 and J is TRBJ2-7, with unresolved D. CDR3 length equals 15 residues. CDR1 is LGHDT and CDR2 is YNNKEL in the germline V gene (reference sequence). In nucleotides, the CDR3 is TGTGCTAGCAGCCCCCAAGGGATCAGCTCCTACGAGCAGTACTTC. It yields the protein CASSPQGISSYEQYF.

This sequence joins TRBV10-3 and TRBJ2-5, with 10 bases identical to TRBD1. The J segment lost 4 bases and the V segment lost 5 bases, leaving 4 bases of the junction unmatched. The CDR3 extends over 14 amino acids. From germline, CDR1 is ENHRY and CDR2 SYGVKD. For the CDR3, the DNA is TGTGCCATCAGTAGGACAGGGGGTAGAGAGACCCAGTACTTC. It is translated as CAISRTGGRETQYF.

This clonotype showed up just a few times. V gene TRBV4-2 combines with J gene TRBJ1-6; no clear D gene. The germline V gene has CDR1 LGHNA and CDR2 YNFKEQ. The CDR3 has 15 amino acids. V gave up 1 base and J gave up 7 bases, with 11 bases separating them. The CDR3 nucleotides read TGTGCCAGCAGCCAAGTTTGGGTTCTAAATTCACCCCTCCACTTT. It yields the protein CASSQVWVLNSPLHF.

This clonotype was recorded a few times. The J gene is TRBJ2-2, the V gene TRBV12-3 or TRBV12-4; TRBD2 matches at 9 bases. V lost 5 bases and J lost 4; bases outside the gene matches: 5. The CDR3 sequence is 15 residues long. CDR3 DNA sequence: TGTGCCAGCAGTCGGCGGGAGGGGACCACCGGGGAGCTGTTTTTT. As protein: CASSRREGTTGELFF.

The V call is TRBV6-2 or TRBV6-3, the J call TRBJ2-1; D not certain. V gave up 6 bases and J gave up 10 bases, with 13 bases separating them. This CDR3 is 12 amino acids long. The germline V gene encodes CDR1 MNHEY and CDR2 SVGEGT. Here the CDR3 reads CASRTNDPEQFF. The CDR3 bases are TGTGCCAGCAGAACGAACGACCCCGAGCAGTTCTTC.

This chain uses TRBV11-1 with TRBJ2-3, with 13 bases matching TRBD2. This CDR3 is built from 19 residues. From germline, CDR1 is SGHAT and CDR2 FQDESV (reference sequence). V was pared by 5 bases and J by 5 bases, with 16 bases of the junction left unmatched. CDR3 region: CASSTRGLAGAYKRDTQYF. Written as DNA, the CDR3 is TGTGCCAGCAGCACCCGCGGACTAGCGGGAGCATATAAGAGAGATACGCAGTATTTT.

The J gene is TRBJ2-1, the V gene TRBV2, with a possible D match to TRBD2 (5 bases). V was trimmed by 4 bases and J by 7 bases, leaving 14 bases between them. Germline CDR1 SNHLY, CDR2 FYNNEI. The CDR3 loop spans 14 amino acids. CDR3 DNA: TGTGCCAGCAGTGTTGTCCCCTCGGGGAATGAGCAGTTCTTC. This gives the protein CASSVVPSGNEQFF.

This clonotype has more than one count but fewer than ten. The chain employs TRBV12-3 or TRBV12-4 and TRBJ1-1; 10 bases align to TRBD1. J lost 7 bases, V lost 7 bases, and 12 bases had no gene match. CDR3 length: 15 amino acids. The CDR3 coding sequence is TGTGCCAGCAAGGACAGGGGGAGAGGGCGCCTTGAAGCTTTCTTT. Translation gives CASKDRGRGRLEAFF.

The V and J genes are TRBV7-2 and TRBJ2-7; D is unresolved. This CDR3 is 14 amino acids long. CDR1 and CDR2 (germline): SGHTA, FQGNSA. Trimming removed 5 bases at V and 4 bases at J, with 15 bases between. The CDR3 DNA is TGTGCCAGCAGCCCCCTGTTGGGCTGGTACGAGCAGTACTTC. As protein: CASSPLLGWYEQYF.

This clonotype turned up a few times. The chain uses TRBV20-1 and TRBJ1-4; D call uncertain. CDR3 size: 13 residues. V was clipped by 1 base and J by 4 bases, with 7 bases between them. Germline CDR1 reads DFQATT; CDR2 reads SNEGSKA (reference sequence). CDR3 protein: CSARVGINEKLFF. The CDR3 DNA sequence: TGCAGTGCTAGAGTCGGCATTAATGAAAAACTGTTTTTT.

The rearrangement links TRBV29-1 to TRBJ1-1; TRBD1 matches at 9 bases. Germline trimming cut 5 bases from V and 5 bases from J; bases unmatched to any gene: 9. Germline CDR1 reads SQVTM; CDR2 reads ANQGSEA. This CDR3 is built from 14 residues. The CDR3 DNA reads TGCAGCGTTAGGGACAGGGCGGACGGGACTGAAGCTTTCTTT. This sequence encodes CSVRDRADGTEAFF.

About this clonotype itself: Germline is not matched at one junction end, which may reflect a read error. The V gene is TRBV7-9, the J gene TRBJ1-1, with 8 positions matching TRBD1. The CDR3 covers 15 residues. Germline CDR1 reads SEHNR; CDR2 reads FQNEAQ (reference sequence). The CDR3 DNA reads as TGTGCCAGCAGCCTAGCGGGACAGGCGAACACTGAAGCTTTCTTT. Encoded protein: CASSLAGQANTEAFF.

This chain joins TRBV18 and TRBJ1-2, with D possibly matching TRBD1 (5 bases). This CDR3 is 15 amino acids long. Germline V gives CDR1 KGHSH, CDR2 LQKENI. The V end lost 1 base, the J end lost 0 bases, and 9 bases lay between the germline ends. Here the CDR3 DNA reads TGTGCCAGCTCACCACAGCAGGGTACTAACTATGGCTACACCTTC. It specifies CASSPQQGTNYGYTF.

This clonotype was counted a few times. The chain uses TRBV28 and TRBJ2-1; TRBD1 matches at 9 bases. Germline loops: CDR1 MDHEN, CDR2 SYDVKM. The CDR3 spans 15 residues. The junction had 12 bases not matched to a gene; V was cut back by 8 bases and J by 7 bases. CDR3 nucleotides: TGTGCCAGCGGCTCACAGGGGGCTGTTCGAAATGAGCAGTTCTTC. Its translation is CASGSQGAVRNEQFF. The variable domain in full, completed from reference TRBV28 and TRBJ2-1, reads DVKVTQSSRYLVKRTGEKVFLECVQDMDHENMFWYRQDPGLGLRLIYFSYDVKMKEKGDIPEGYSVSREKKERFSLILESASTNQTSMYLCASGSQGAVRNEQFFGPGTRLTVL.

V is TRBV24-1 and J is TRBJ2-1, with 8 bases lining up with TRBD1. Germline V lookup: CDR1 KGHDR, CDR2 SFDVKD. This CDR3 is 16 amino acids long. V lost 4 bases, J lost 4 bases, and 8 bases stayed unmatched. In DNA form, the CDR3 reads TGTGCCACCAGTGACTCCTCAGGGGGCAGGTACAATGAGCAGTTCTTC. As protein: CATSDSSGGRYNEQFF.

The V gene is TRBV7-2, the J gene TRBJ2-5; D remains ambiguous. Germline-derived CDR1 and CDR2 are SGHTA and FQGNSA. V shed 4 bases and J shed 1 base, with 10 bases lying between them. This CDR3 spans 14 amino acids. The CDR3 nucleotides read TGTGCCAGCAGCTCTTGGAACCTCCAAGAGACCCAGTACTTC. It codes for CASSSWNLQETQYF.

This clonotype was seen more than once but under ten times. The V call is TRBV5-1, the J call TRBJ2-1, with TRBD1 identical over 8 bases. The length of the CDR3 is 14 residues. Germline-derived CDR1 and CDR2 are SGHRS and YFSETQ. Unmatched junction bases numbered 8, after V lost 6 bases and J lost 6 bases. The CDR3 protein is CASTEDREGNEQFF. The CDR3 DNA reads as TGCGCCAGCACCGAGGACAGGGAAGGCAATGAGCAGTTCTTC.

This sequence joins TRBV11-2 and TRBJ2-5; D is uncertain. Looked up from germline, CDR1 is SGHAT and CDR2 is FQNNGV. The CDR3 totals 16 residues. Trimming removed 4 bases from V and 3 bases from J, with 18 bases in between. The CDR3 spells CASSSPRRRIEETQYF. The CDR3 nucleotides read TGTGCCAGCAGCTCTCCCCGTAGGCGGATAGAAGAGACCCAGTACTTC.

This chain uses TRBV20-1 with TRBJ2-4; 7 nucleotides match TRBD1. V shed 0 bases and J 8 bases; nucleotides not matched to a gene: 10. Germline values: CDR1 DFQATT, CDR2 SNEGSKA (reference sequence). The CDR3 sequence is 15 residues long. The CDR3 spells CSARDRVKGTDIQYF. DNA of the CDR3: TGCAGTGCTAGAGATCGGGTGAAGGGGACAGACATTCAGTACTTC.

The gene calls are TRBV20-1 and TRBJ2-7, with D perhaps assigned TRBD1 or TRBD2 (6 bases each). Germline lookup yields CDR1 DFQATT and CDR2 SNEGSKA (reference sequence). V lost 5 bases and J 0 bases, leaving 8 bases between the germline ends. The CDR3 loop spans 12 amino acids. CDR3 residues: CSAEGGSYEQYF. The CDR3 DNA is TGCAGTGCTGAGGGGGGCTCCTACGAGCAGTACTTC.

The sample holds a few counts of this clonotype. V and J are TRBV9 and TRBJ2-7, with TRBD2 identical over 10 bases. The CDR3 length is 15 residues. V dropped 4 bases and J dropped 3; count of bases not matched to a gene: 7. Per the germline V gene, CDR1 is SGDLS and CDR2 is YYNGEE. The CDR3 DNA reads TGTGCCAGCAGCCCCCAGACTAGCGGGCTCTACGAGCAGTACTTC. Encoded protein: CASSPQTSGLYEQYF.

V is TRBV4-1 and J is TRBJ1-6; possibly TRBD1 for D (6 bases). CDR3 length equals 16 residues. V was pared by 3 bases and J by 7 bases, with 16 bases between. Germline-derived CDR1 and CDR2 are MGHRA and YSYEKL. In nucleotides, the CDR3 is TGCGCCAGCAGCCACATCTACAGGGCGCGCAATTCACCCCTCCACTTT. Protein: CASSHIYRARNSPLHF.

This clonotype has more than one count but fewer than ten. The chain has TRBV4-3 and TRBJ2-2; either TRBD1 or TRBD2 may supply D (5 bases each). CDR1 and CDR2 from the germline V gene are LGHNA and YSLEER. The CDR3 is made up of 15 amino acids. The V end was cut by 0 bases, the J end by 6 bases, with 11 bases between. CDR3: CASSQDYGAAGELFF. CDR3 DNA sequence: TGCGCCAGCAGCCAAGATTACGGGGCGGCCGGGGAGCTGTTTTTT.